This paragraph covers one TCR beta chain sequence. Its antigen is currently unknown. 13 Jbeta primers and 60 Vbeta primers were used for the PCR. Libraries were prepared by immunoSEQ multiplex PCR; TCRdb keeps only in-frame clonotypes and omits some of them. Among around 85,000 clones listed, about 80% were seen once. This entry comes from a study of cytomegalovirus exposure and HLA in healthy donors. Study-wide findings and caveats: A link between a missense DCLRE1C variant and TCR beta V- and J-gene trimming emerged from a later analysis.

This CDR3 comprises 12 residues. Germline loops: CDR1 SGHDT, CDR2 YYEEEE. V was clipped by 2 bases and J by 7 bases, with 9 bases between them. The source is a woman in her 50s in good health and CMV-seropositive. V is TRBV5-6 and J is TRBJ1-2; no reliable D call. Sequenced input: PBMCs. The CDR3 spells CASSFAPGGYTF. The CDR3 nucleotides are TGTGCCAGCAGCTTCGCGCCCGGTGGCTACACCTTC.